This record looks at one TCR beta chain sequence and its context. The antigen is not known. This record belongs to a study of PD-1 blockade in classical Hodgkin lymphoma. Study-level findings and limits: The baseline diversity of complete responders showed similarity to that of newly diagnosed patients.

The germline gives CDR1 LNHDA, CDR2 SQIVND (reference sequence). With V trimmed by 3 bases and J by 2 bases, 6 bases remained unmatched. The CDR3 totals 15 residues. The time point here: cycle 4 day 1 (C4D1), after 5 to 7 weeks of nivolumab. Every patient was affected by relapse after autologous stem cell transplantation, while exposure to brentuximab vedotin was not uniform. Profiled with immunoSEQ multiplex PCR; TCRdb holds only in-frame clones, not every one. Of over 50,000 clones detected, about 89% appear once; the ten largest clones hold 6.5% to 8.5%. The sequence came from a human donor with classical Hodgkin lymphoma. Sequenced material: peripheral blood mononuclear cells (PBMCs), taken before the fourth cycle of nivolumab. The chain couples TRBV19 to TRBJ2-5; 7 bases align to TRBD1. CDR3 sequence reads: CASSIVRGLQETQYF. The CDR3, as DNA: TGTGCCAGTAGTATTGTAAGGGGGCTGCAAGAGACCCAGTACTTC.